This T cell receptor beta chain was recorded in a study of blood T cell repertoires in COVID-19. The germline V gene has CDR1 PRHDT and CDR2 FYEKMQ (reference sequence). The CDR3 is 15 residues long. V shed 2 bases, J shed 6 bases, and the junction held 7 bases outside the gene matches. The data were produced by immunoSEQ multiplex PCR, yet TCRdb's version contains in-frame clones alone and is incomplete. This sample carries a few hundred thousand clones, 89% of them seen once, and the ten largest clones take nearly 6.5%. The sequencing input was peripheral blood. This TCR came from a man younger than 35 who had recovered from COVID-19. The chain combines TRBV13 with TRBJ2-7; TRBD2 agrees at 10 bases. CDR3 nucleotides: TGTGCCAGCAGCTTAAAAACTAGCGGGATTCCCGAGCAGTACTTC. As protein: CASSLKTSGIPEQYF.